This TCR beta chain was sequenced for a study of blood T cell repertoires in COVID-19. Study background: Spain, Italy and the United States supplied samples that represented acute and convalescent COVID-19. PBMCs, B-cell-depleted T cells, or T cells were the source of the cDNA or gDNA that made up the material.

The CDR3 is 12 amino acids. V dropped 2 bases and J dropped 2 bases, with 6 bases sitting between them. CDR1 is SQVTM and CDR2 is ANQGSEA in the germline V gene. Study processing details: The authors estimated nucleated cell counts from reference gene primer amplification. Repertoires were generated with immunoSEQ multiplex PCR, while TCRdb's copy carries only in-frame clones and drops some. The DNA gave D and trimming, while V, J and clone size come from that table. The table lists 85,000 to 130,000 clones, roughly nine tenths of them singletons, with 5.1% in the top ten. This chain uses TRBV29-1 with TRBJ2-5; D is unresolved. The sequence derives from a human donor in a cohort sampled during active COVID-19. The sample consisted of peripheral blood. The DNA for the CDR3 is TGCAGCGTTGAACCCGGGCAAGAGACCCAGTACTTC. Residues: CSVEPGQETQYF.